This T cell receptor (beta chain) was obtained from a study of cytomegalovirus exposure and HLA in healthy donors. Turning to the study itself: The early release's HLA-typed donors yielded about 85 million unique TCRs.

13 Jbeta primers and 60 Vbeta primers were used for the PCR. Profiled with immunoSEQ multiplex PCR; TCRdb holds only in-frame clones, not every one. The sample has approximately 170,000 clones; around 74% are singletons. This clone was observed once. Germline values: CDR1 LNHDA, CDR2 SQIVND (reference sequence). The CDR3 runs 15 residues. The J segment lost 1 base and the V segment lost 4 bases, leaving 3 bases of the junction unmatched. The chain employs TRBV19 and TRBJ2-3, with 9 bases fitting TRBD2. The sample consisted of PBMCs. The sequence was obtained from a female donor in good health and CMV-seronegative. CDR3 DNA sequence: TGTGCCAGTAGTACGAGACTAGCGGGCACAGATACGCAGTATTTT. It encodes CASSTRLAGTDTQYF. Drawing the rest from reference TRBV19 and TRBJ2-3, the complete variable domain is DGGITQSPKYLFRKEGQNVTLSCEQNLNHDAMYWYRQDPGQGLRLIYYSQIVNDFQKGDIAEGYSVSREKKESFPLTVTSAQKNPTAFYLCASSTRLAGTDTQYFGPGTRLTVL.